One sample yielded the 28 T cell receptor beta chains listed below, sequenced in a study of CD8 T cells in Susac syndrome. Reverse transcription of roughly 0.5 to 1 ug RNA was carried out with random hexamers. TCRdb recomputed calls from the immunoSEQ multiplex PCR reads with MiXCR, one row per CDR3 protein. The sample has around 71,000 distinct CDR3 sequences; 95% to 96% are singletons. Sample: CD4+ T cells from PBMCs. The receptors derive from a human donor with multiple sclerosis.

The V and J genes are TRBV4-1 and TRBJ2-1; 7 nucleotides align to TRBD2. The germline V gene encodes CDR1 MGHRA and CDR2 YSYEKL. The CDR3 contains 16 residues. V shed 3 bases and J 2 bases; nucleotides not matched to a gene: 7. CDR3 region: CASSHLRGYAYNEQFF. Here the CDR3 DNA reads TGCGCCAGCAGCCACCTGCGGGGGTACGCCTACAATGAGCAGTTCTTC.

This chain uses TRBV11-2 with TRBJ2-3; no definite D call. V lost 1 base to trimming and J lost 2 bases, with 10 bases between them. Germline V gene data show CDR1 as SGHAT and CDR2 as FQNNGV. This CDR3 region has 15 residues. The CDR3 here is CASSLGIVATDTQYF. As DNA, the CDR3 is TGTGCCAGCAGCTTAGGTATCGTAGCCACAGATACGCAGTATTTT. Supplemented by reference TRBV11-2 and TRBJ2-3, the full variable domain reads EAGVAQSPRYKIIEKRQSVAFWCNPISGHATLYWYQQILGQGPKLLIQFQNNGVVDDSQLPKDRFSAERLKGVDSTLKIQPAKLEDSAVYLCASSLGIVATDTQYFGPGTRLTVL.

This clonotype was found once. CDR3 coding DNA: TGTGCCAGCAGTTTGTCCGGGACTAGCGGGGGGTCGCAGTTCTTC. Its protein product is CASSLSGTSGGSQFF. This chain uses TRBV27 with TRBJ2-1; TRBD2 matches at 15 bases. The CDR3 consists of 15 residues. Germline V gene data show CDR1 as MNHEY and CDR2 as SMNVEV (reference sequence). V dropped 3 bases and J dropped 12; count of bases not matched to a gene: 6.

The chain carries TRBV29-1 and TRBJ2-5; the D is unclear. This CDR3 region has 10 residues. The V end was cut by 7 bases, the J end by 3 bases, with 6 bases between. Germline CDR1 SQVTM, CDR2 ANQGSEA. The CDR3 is CSAREETQYF. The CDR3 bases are TGCAGCGCAAGAGAAGAGACCCAGTACTTC.

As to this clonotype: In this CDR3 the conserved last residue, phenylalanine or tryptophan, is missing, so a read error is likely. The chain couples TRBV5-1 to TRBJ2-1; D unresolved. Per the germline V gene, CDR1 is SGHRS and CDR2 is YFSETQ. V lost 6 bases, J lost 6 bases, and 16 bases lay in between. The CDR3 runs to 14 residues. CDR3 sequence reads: CASTKGTKSNEQFL. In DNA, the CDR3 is TGCGCCAGCACAAAGGGTACCAAAAGCAATGAGCAGTTCCTC.

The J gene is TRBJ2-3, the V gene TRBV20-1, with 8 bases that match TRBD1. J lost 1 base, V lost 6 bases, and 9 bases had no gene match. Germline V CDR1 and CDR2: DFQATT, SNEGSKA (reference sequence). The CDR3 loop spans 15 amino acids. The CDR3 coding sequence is TGCAGTGCCCTAGGGACAGGAGGAGGCACAGATACGCAGTATTTT. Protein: CSALGTGGGTDTQYF.

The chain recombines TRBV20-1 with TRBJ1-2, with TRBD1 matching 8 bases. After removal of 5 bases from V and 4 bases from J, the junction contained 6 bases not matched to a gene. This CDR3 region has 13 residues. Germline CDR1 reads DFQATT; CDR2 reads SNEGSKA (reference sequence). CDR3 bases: TGCAGTGCTCCCGACAGGGGAGGCTATGGCTACACCTTC. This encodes CSAPDRGGYGYTF.

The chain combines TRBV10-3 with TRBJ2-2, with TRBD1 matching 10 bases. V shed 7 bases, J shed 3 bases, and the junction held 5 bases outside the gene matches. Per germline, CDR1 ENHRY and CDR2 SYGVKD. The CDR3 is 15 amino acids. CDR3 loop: CAITLDRGDTGELFF. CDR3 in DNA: TGTGCCATCACTCTGGACAGGGGGGACACCGGGGAGCTGTTTTTT.

The CDR3 spells CASSLAPLAGRPDTQYF. CDR3 bases: TGTGCCAGCAGTTTGGCCCCTCTAGCGGGGAGGCCAGATACGCAGTATTTT. The chain links TRBV12-3 or TRBV12-4 to TRBJ2-3; 9 bases line up with TRBD2. Losses at the gene ends were 3 bases for V and 4 bases for J; bases not matched to a gene: 11. The CDR3 loop spans 17 amino acids.

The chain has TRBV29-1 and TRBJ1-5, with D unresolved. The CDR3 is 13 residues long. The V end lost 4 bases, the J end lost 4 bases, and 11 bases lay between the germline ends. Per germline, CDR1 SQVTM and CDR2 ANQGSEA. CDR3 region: CSVVVDRNQPQHF. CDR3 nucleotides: TGCAGCGTTGTGGTCGACCGTAATCAGCCCCAGCATTTT.

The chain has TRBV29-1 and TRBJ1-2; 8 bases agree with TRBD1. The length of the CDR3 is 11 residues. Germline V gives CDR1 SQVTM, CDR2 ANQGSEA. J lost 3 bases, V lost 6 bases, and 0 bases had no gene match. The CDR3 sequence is CSVGQDYGYTF. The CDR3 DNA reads TGCAGCGTGGGACAGGACTATGGCTACACCTTC. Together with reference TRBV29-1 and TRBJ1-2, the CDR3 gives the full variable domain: SAVISQKPSRDICQRGTSLTIQCQVDSQVTMMFWYRQQPGQSLTLIATANQGSEATYESGFVIDKFPISRPNLTFSTLTVSNMSPEDSSIYLCSVGQDYGYTFGSGTRLTVV.

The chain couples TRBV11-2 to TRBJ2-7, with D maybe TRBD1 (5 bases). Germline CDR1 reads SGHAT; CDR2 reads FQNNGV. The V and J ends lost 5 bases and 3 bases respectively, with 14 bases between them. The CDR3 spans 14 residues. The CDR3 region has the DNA TGTGCCAGCAGCACGATCAGGGTGTACTACGAGCAGTACTTC. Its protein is CASSTIRVYYEQYF.

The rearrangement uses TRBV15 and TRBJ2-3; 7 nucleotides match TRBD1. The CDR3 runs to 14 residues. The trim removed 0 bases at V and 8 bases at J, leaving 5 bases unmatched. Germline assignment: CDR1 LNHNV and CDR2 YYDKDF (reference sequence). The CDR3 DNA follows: TGTGCCACCAGCAGAGAAGGGGGCACAAGTACGCAGTATTTT. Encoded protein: CATSREGGTSTQYF.

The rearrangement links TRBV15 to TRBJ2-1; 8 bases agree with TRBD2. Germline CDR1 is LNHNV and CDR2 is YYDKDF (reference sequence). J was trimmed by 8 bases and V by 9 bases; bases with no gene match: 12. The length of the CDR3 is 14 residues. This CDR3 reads CATELPGGLDEQFF. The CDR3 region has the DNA TGTGCCACGGAACTCCCGGGGGGGCTGGATGAGCAGTTCTTC.

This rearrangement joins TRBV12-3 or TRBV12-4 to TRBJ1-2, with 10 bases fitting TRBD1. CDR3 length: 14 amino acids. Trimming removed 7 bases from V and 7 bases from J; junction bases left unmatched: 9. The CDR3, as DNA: TGTGCCAGCACCCTACGCCGGGACAGGGGTGGCTACACCTTC. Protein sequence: CASTLRRDRGGYTF.

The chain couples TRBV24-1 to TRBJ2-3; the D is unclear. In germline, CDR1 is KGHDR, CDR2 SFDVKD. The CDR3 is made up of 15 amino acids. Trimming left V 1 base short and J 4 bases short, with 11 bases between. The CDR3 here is CATSDFSGPADTQYF. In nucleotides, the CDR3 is TGTGCCACCAGTGATTTTTCCGGACCCGCAGATACGCAGTATTTT.

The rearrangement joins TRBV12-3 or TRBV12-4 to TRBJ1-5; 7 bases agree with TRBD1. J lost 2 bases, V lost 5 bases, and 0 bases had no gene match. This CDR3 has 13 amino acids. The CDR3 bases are TGTGCCAGCAGTGGACAGGGCAATCAGCCCCAGCATTTT. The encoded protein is CASSGQGNQPQHF.

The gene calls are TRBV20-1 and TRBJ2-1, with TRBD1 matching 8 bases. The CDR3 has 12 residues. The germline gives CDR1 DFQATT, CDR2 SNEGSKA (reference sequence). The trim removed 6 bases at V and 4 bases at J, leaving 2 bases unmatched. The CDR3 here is CSAGQGYNEQFF. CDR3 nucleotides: TGCAGTGCCGGACAGGGATACAATGAGCAGTTCTTC.

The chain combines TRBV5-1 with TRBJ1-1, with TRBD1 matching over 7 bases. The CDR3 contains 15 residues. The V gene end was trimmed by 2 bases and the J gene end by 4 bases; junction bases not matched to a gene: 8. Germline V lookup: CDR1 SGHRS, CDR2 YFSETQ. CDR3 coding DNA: TGCGCCAGCAGCTTAAATGGTCAGGGGGGCACTGAAGCTTTCTTT. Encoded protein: CASSLNGQGGTEAFF.

CDR3 nucleotide sequence: TGTGCCAGCAGATGGACACATTACTCTGGGGCCAACGTCCTGACTTTC. Translated, it gives CASRWTHYSGANVLTF. The rearrangement uses TRBV2 and TRBJ2-6, with D possibly matching TRBD1 (5 bases). Germline values: CDR1 SNHLY, CDR2 FYNNEI. This CDR3 is built from 16 residues. Between the trimmed V and J ends, which lost 6 bases and 0 bases, there was a span of 12 bases. The full variable domain, with the rest looked up from reference TRBV2 and TRBJ2-6, is EPEVTQTPSHQVTQMGQEVILRCVPISNHLYFYWYRQILGQKVEFLVSFYNNEISEKSEIFDDQFSVERPDGSNFTLKIRSTKLEDSAMYFCASRWTHYSGANVLTFGAGSRLTVL.

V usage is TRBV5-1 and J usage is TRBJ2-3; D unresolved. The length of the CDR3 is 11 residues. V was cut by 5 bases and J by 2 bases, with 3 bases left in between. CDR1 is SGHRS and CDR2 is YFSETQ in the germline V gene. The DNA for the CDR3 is TGCGCCAGCAGGGACACAGATACGCAGTATTTT. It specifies CASRDTDTQYF.

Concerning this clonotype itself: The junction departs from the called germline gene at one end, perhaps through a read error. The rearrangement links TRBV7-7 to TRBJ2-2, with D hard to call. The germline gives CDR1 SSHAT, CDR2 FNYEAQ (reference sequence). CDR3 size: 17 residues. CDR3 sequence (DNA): TGTGCTAGCAGCTCTTCGTACTCCGAACGGTACACCGGGGAGCTGTTTTTT. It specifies CASSSSYSERYTGELFF.

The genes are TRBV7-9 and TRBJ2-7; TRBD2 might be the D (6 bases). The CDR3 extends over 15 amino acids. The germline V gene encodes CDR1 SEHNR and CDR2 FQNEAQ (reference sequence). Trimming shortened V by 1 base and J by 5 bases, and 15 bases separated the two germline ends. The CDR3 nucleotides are TGTGCCAGCAGCTTAGAGCTGGGAGGCGGTGACGAGCAGTACTTC. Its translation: CASSLELGGGDEQYF. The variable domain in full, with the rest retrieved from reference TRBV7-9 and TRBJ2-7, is DTGVSQNPRHKITKRGQNVTFRCDPISEHNRLYWYRQTLGQGPEFLTYFQNEAQLEKSRLLSDRFSAERPKGSFSTLEIQRTEQGDSAMYLCASSLELGGGDEQYFGPGTRLTVT.

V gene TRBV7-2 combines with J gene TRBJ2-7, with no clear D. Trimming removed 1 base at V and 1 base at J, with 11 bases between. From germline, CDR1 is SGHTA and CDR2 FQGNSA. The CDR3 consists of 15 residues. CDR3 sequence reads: CASSLVGTGSYEQYF. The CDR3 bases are TGTGCCAGCAGCTTAGTCGGCACCGGGTCCTACGAGCAGTACTTC.

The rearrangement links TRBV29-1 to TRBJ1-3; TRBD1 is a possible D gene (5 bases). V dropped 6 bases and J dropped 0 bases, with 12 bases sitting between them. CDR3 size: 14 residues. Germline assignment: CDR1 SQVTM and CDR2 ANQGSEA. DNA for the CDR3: TGCAGCGTGACAGTCTTAAACTCTGGAAACACCATATATTTT. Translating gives CSVTVLNSGNTIYF.

DNA for the CDR3: TGCGCCAGCCAACAGGGGGCTTGGGAGACCCAGTACTTC. Translation gives CASQQGAWETQYF. J is TRBJ2-5 and V is TRBV10-2, with 9 bases lining up with TRBD1. CDR3 length equals 13 residues. Per germline, CDR1 WSHSY and CDR2 SAAADI. Germline trimming cut 8 bases from V and 5 bases from J; bases unmatched to any gene: 6.

The CDR3 DNA is TGCAGCGTACGGACAGTTAACTATGGCTACACCTTC. Translation gives CSVRTVNYGYTF. The rearrangement uses TRBV29-1 and TRBJ1-2, with D maybe TRBD1 (6 bases). Germline CDR1 SQVTM, CDR2 ANQGSEA. Trimming left V 6 bases short and J 1 base short, with 9 bases between. This CDR3 is built from 12 residues. The complete variable domain, with remaining parts taken from reference TRBV29-1 and TRBJ1-2, reads SAVISQKPSRDICQRGTSLTIQCQVDSQVTMMFWYRQQPGQSLTLIATANQGSEATYESGFVIDKFPISRPNLTFSTLTVSNMSPEDSSIYLCSVRTVNYGYTFGSGTRLTVV.

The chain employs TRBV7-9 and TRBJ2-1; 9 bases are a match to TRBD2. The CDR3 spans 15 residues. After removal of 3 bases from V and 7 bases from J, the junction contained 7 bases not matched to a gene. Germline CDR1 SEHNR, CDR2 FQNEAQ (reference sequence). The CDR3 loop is CASSLSAGGWNEQFF. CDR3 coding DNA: TGTGCCAGCAGCTTGTCAGCGGGGGGTTGGAATGAGCAGTTCTTC. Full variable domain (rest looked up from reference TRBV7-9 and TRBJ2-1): DTGVSQNPRHKITKRGQNVTFRCDPISEHNRLYWYRQTLGQGPEFLTYFQNEAQLEKSRLLSDRFSAERPKGSFSTLEIQRTEQGDSAMYLCASSLSAGGWNEQFFGPGTRLTVL.